These 24 T cell receptor beta chains came from one sample sequenced in a study of T cell responses to AZD1222 COVID-19 vaccine. The protocol was immunoSEQ multiplex PCR, while the TCRdb copy is restricted to in-frame clones and leaves out a portion. The data hold about 150,000 clones, with 70% to 90% observed a single time. The specimen comprised peripheral blood, sampled on day 0 of AZD1222 vaccination. The origin of the receptors is an adult in good health.

This sequence joins TRBV29-1 and TRBJ2-1; TRBD2 is a possible D gene (5 bases). Trimming shortened V by 5 bases and J by 6 bases, and 20 bases separated the two germline ends. Germline CDR1 reads SQVTM; CDR2 reads ANQGSEA. This CDR3 is built from 15 residues. The CDR3 region is CSVYGGTRVGNEQFF. The CDR3 nucleotides read TGCAGCGTTTACGGAGGCACTAGGGTAGGCAATGAGCAGTTCTTC.

The chain uses TRBV29-1 and TRBJ1-2, with TRBD1 matching 7 bases. From germline, CDR1 is SQVTM and CDR2 ANQGSEA. The CDR3 is 12 residues long. Trimming took 6 bases from V and 8 from J; bases not matched to a gene: 9. This CDR3 reads CSVAGTAVGYTF. The CDR3 DNA reads as TGCAGCGTGGCCGGGACAGCGGTCGGCTACACCTTC.

In nucleotides, the CDR3 is TGTGCCAGCAGACACAGGCTAGTCTACGAGCAGTACTTC. It codes for CASRHRLVYEQYF. The chain uses TRBV12-3 or TRBV12-4 and TRBJ2-7, with D possibly being TRBD1 (5 bases). The CDR3 has 13 amino acids. V was pared by 6 bases and J by 3 bases, with 12 bases between.

The chain employs TRBV3-1 (or the pseudogene TRBV3-2) and TRBJ1-4; D remains unclear. This CDR3 is 13 amino acids long. CDR1 LGHDT and CDR2 YNNKEL come from the germline V gene (reference sequence). Between the trimmed V and J ends, which lost 1 base and 8 bases, there was a span of 8 bases. CDR3 sequence reads: CASSQGLVEKLFF. The CDR3, as DNA: TGTGCCAGCAGCCAAGGGCTCGTCGAAAAACTGTTTTTT.

The chain recombines TRBV12-3 or TRBV12-4 with TRBJ2-2; 7 bases are a match to TRBD2. The V segment lost 8 bases and the J segment 7 bases; nucleotides outside the gene matches: 7. The CDR3 has 13 residues. CDR3 sequence (DNA): TGTGCCAGCCAAACCAGGGAGGGCGGGGAGCTGTTTTTT. It translates to CASQTREGGELFF.

V usage is TRBV5-1 and J usage is TRBJ1-5; D uncertain. The CDR3 covers 15 residues. Trimming left V 0 bases short and J 3 bases short, with 10 bases between. Germline CDR1 reads SGHRS; CDR2 reads YFSETQ. Here the CDR3 DNA reads TGCGCCAGCAGCTTGGCCGCAGGTCTCAATCAGCCCCAGCATTTT. It encodes CASSLAAGLNQPQHF.

The chain is built from TRBV29-1 and TRBJ2-7; D call uncertain. The CDR3 loop spans 11 amino acids. The V gene's germline CDR1 is SQVTM and CDR2 ANQGSEA. V was cut by 4 bases and J by 5 bases, with 9 bases left in between. CDR3 nucleotides: TGCAGCGTTGCTGACGGACACGAGCAGTACTTC. This encodes CSVADGHEQYF.

The count of this clone is one. The genes are TRBV19 and TRBJ1-1; 11 nucleotides match TRBD1. Germline CDR1 and CDR2: LNHDA and SQIVND (reference sequence). V shed 7 bases and J 4 bases; nucleotides not matched to a gene: 5. The CDR3 loop spans 14 amino acids. This CDR3 reads CASTRGTGGTEAFF. The DNA for the CDR3 is TGTGCCAGTACCCGAGGGACAGGGGGCACTGAAGCTTTCTTT.

This clone has only a few counts. The V gene is TRBV5-1, the J gene TRBJ2-1; D unclear. The V gene's germline CDR1 is SGHRS and CDR2 YFSETQ. V was clipped by 4 bases and J by 7 bases, with 15 bases between them. The CDR3 runs to 14 residues. DNA of the CDR3: TGCGCCAGCAGCCCCCGCCGGTCTGGGAATGAGCAGTTCTTC. Its translation is CASSPRRSGNEQFF.

The V and J genes are TRBV5-4 and TRBJ2-1; D gene ambiguous. The CDR3 is made up of 15 amino acids. Trimming stripped 3 bases from V and 1 base from J, with 11 bases between. CDR1 SGHNT and CDR2 YYREEE come from the germline V gene (reference sequence). CDR3 sequence reads: CASSSGVGSYNEQFF. Written as DNA, the CDR3 is TGTGCCAGCAGCTCGGGTGTGGGTTCCTACAATGAGCAGTTCTTC.

This chain joins TRBV6-2 or TRBV6-3 and TRBJ1-2; no reliable D call. V was clipped by 4 bases and J by 0 bases, with 12 bases between them. Germline V gives CDR1 MNHEY, CDR2 SVGEGT. The CDR3 is 15 amino acids. CDR3 nucleotide sequence: TGTGCCAGCAGTTTTGGCCGGGGAGCTAACTATGGCTACACCTTC. This encodes CASSFGRGANYGYTF.

The J gene is TRBJ1-4, the V gene TRBV4-3; unclear D gene. Germline values: CDR1 LGHNA, CDR2 YSLEER. The V end was cut by 0 bases, the J end by 8 bases, with 16 bases between. The CDR3 consists of 16 residues. The CDR3 sequence is CASSQDSASRWEKLFF. In DNA form, the CDR3 reads TGCGCCAGCAGCCAAGATTCGGCAAGTAGATGGGAAAAACTGTTTTTT.

This rearrangement joins TRBV9 to TRBJ2-1; D unclear. The V and J ends lost 4 bases and 8 bases respectively, with 10 bases between them. Germline V gene lookup returns CDR1 SGDLS and CDR2 YYNGEE. This CDR3 has 12 residues. CDR3 DNA: TGTGCCAGCAGCCTTTTAAGGGATGAGCAGTTCTTC. As protein: CASSLLRDEQFF.

The genes are TRBV5-1 and TRBJ2-5; D not certain. The CDR3 covers 14 residues. V was clipped by 0 bases and J by 2 bases, with 8 bases between them. Germline-derived CDR1 and CDR2 are SGHRS and YFSETQ. CDR3 protein: CASSLGPGQETQYF. DNA for the CDR3: TGCGCCAGCAGCTTGGGGCCAGGACAAGAGACCCAGTACTTC. The full variable domain, its missing parts supplied by reference TRBV5-1 and TRBJ2-5, is KAGVTQTPRYLIKTRGQQVTLSCSPISGHRSVSWYQQTPGQGLQFLFEYFSETQRNKGNFPGRFSGRQFSNSRSEMNVSTLELGDSALYLCASSLGPGQETQYFGPGTRLLVL.

The chain couples TRBV28 to TRBJ1-2; D not certain. The germline gives CDR1 MDHEN, CDR2 SYDVKM. This CDR3 has 10 amino acids. V lost 10 bases, J lost 5 bases, and 8 bases lay in between. The CDR3 spells CATSKYGYTF. The CDR3 DNA sequence: TGTGCCACCTCAAAATATGGCTACACCTTC.

This clone was seen a few times. The chain joins TRBV27 to TRBJ1-5; 10 positions agree with TRBD1. Germline values: CDR1 MNHEY, CDR2 SMNVEV (reference sequence). The length of the CDR3 is 15 residues. V lost 6 bases, J lost 6 bases, and 8 bases stayed unmatched. CDR3 in DNA: TGTGCCAGCAGATCCGGGACAGGGGAAACTCAGCCCCAGCATTTT. Amino acid sequence: CASRSGTGETQPQHF.

The rearrangement joins TRBV4-1 to TRBJ2-2; no reliable D call. Germline-derived CDR1 and CDR2 are MGHRA and YSYEKL. The ends were cut back, 0 bases at V and 4 bases at J, with 9 bases in the middle. This CDR3 region has 15 residues. In DNA form, the CDR3 reads TGCGCCAGCAGCCAAGATACGGGTGTCACCGGGGAGCTGTTTTTT. Residues: CASSQDTGVTGELFF.

V and J are TRBV2 and TRBJ2-5, with D perhaps TRBD1 (5 bases). This CDR3 has 13 residues. The V end was cut by 4 bases, the J end by 2 bases, with 8 bases between. Germline V gene sequence: CDR1 SNHLY, CDR2 FYNNEI. CDR3 amino acids: CASSGRDQETQYF. The CDR3 nucleotides read TGTGCCAGCAGTGGCAGGGATCAAGAGACCCAGTACTTC.

The chain couples TRBV5-1 to TRBJ1-1; perhaps TRBD1 as D (5 bases). The CDR3 runs 15 residues. Trimming removed 2 bases at V and 4 bases at J, with 15 bases between. Germline values: CDR1 SGHRS, CDR2 YFSETQ. CDR3 bases: TGCGCCAGCAGCTTCATGACTCGGGGCGGCACTGAAGCTTTCTTT. Its translation: CASSFMTRGGTEAFF.

This rearrangement joins TRBV28 to TRBJ2-7; D assignment may be TRBD1 or TRBD2 (5 bases each). Germline-derived CDR1 and CDR2 are MDHEN and SYDVKM. The CDR3 is 15 amino acids. Trimming took 2 bases from V and 4 from J, leaving 15 bases between them. As DNA, the CDR3 is TGTGCCAGCAGTTTACCAGGTGGCAGGGAGTACGAGCAGTACTTC. Its protein is CASSLPGGREYEQYF.

The chain joins TRBV4-2 to TRBJ2-1; 8 bases are shared with TRBD2. The CDR3 length is 16 residues. Germline-derived CDR1 and CDR2 are LGHNA and YNFKEQ. Trimming at V came to 0 bases and at J to 4 bases, leaving 5 bases not matched to a gene. The CDR3 sequence is CASSQDMASGYNEQFF. The CDR3 DNA reads as TGTGCCAGCAGCCAAGATATGGCTAGCGGGTACAATGAGCAGTTCTTC.

The rearrangement links TRBV4-1 to TRBJ1-2, with D unclear. Deletions cut 2 bases from V and 2 bases from J, with 9 bases between. Per germline, CDR1 MGHRA and CDR2 YSYEKL. The CDR3 has 14 amino acids. The CDR3 reads CASSQLGSNYGYTF. The CDR3 DNA sequence: TGCGCCAGCAGCCAACTAGGGAGCAACTATGGCTACACCTTC.

V gene TRBV9 combines with J gene TRBJ2-1; D call uncertain. Germline values: CDR1 SGDLS, CDR2 YYNGEE. CDR3 size: 14 residues. V lost 0 bases and J 8 bases, leaving 12 bases between the germline ends. The CDR3 DNA is TGTGCCAGCAGCGTAGTATTTGCGAGCTATGAGCAGTTCTTC. This encodes CASSVVFASYEQFF.

J is TRBJ2-7 and V is TRBV7-9; 11 bases map to TRBD2. The CDR3 covers 14 residues. Germline V gene data show CDR1 as SEHNR and CDR2 as FQNEAQ (reference sequence). V was clipped by 4 bases and J by 1 base; unmatched bases: 0. This CDR3 is CASSSSGRSYEQYF. The CDR3 DNA reads TGTGCCAGCAGCTCTAGCGGGAGGTCCTACGAGCAGTACTTC.